This T cell receptor (beta chain) was retrieved from a study of blood T cell repertoires in COVID-19. About the study: There were acute and convalescent COVID-19 samples, and they came from the United States, Italy and Spain. T cells, B-cell-depleted T cells, or PBMCs supplied cDNA or gDNA.

Original data processing: How many nucleated cells were present was estimated from reference gene primer amplification. Repertoires were generated with immunoSEQ multiplex PCR, while TCRdb's copy carries only in-frame clones and drops some. Clone size and V and J calls were adopted from that table, with D and trimming inferred from the DNA. The sample has approximately 120,000 clones; approximately 85% are singletons. Germline-derived CDR1 and CDR2 are SGHAT and FQNNGV. This CDR3 has 16 residues. The ends lost 1 base at V and 4 bases at J; junction bases unmatched: 6. Patients in Seattle were enrolled during active infection, then followed longitudinally.

The receptor comes from a woman at least 80 years old with COVID-19, enrolled during active disease. The sample consisted of peripheral blood. This chain uses TRBV11-2 with TRBJ2-5; the match to TRBD2 covers 10 bases. The CDR3 protein is CASSLGSGRASETQYF. The CDR3 nucleotides read TGTGCCAGCAGCTTAGGGAGCGGGAGGGCCTCAGAGACCCAGTACTTC. The full variable domain, rest sourced from reference TRBV11-2 and TRBJ2-5, is EAGVAQSPRYKIIEKRQSVAFWCNPISGHATLYWYQQILGQGPKLLIQFQNNGVVDDSQLPKDRFSAERLKGVDSTLKIQPAKLEDSAVYLCASSLGSGRASETQYFGPGTRLLVL.